One sample yielded the 17 T cell receptor beta chains listed below, sequenced in a study of graft-versus-host responses after intestinal transplantation. No cognate antigen is known for these TCRs. Assay: immunoSEQ multiplex PCR; the TCRdb copy retains only in-frame clones and omits some. The data show under 100,000 clones, about 95% seen once. This specimen consisted of unstimulated CD4+ T cells sorted from spleen or lymph node cells, obtained before transplant. These receptors all stem from a human donor who was the organ donor for an intestinal transplant.

The gene calls are TRBV18 and TRBJ1-1; 8 bases line up with TRBD1. Trimming cost V 4 bases and J 3 bases; bases outside gene matches: 1. The CDR3 consists of 13 residues. The germline CDR1 and CDR2 sequences are KGHSH and LQKENI. The chain's CDR3 is CASSQTGDTEAFF. DNA for the CDR3: TGTGCCAGCTCACAGACAGGGGACACTGAAGCTTTCTTT.

The chain employs TRBV5-6 and TRBJ2-1; TRBD1 aligns across 7 bases. The CDR3 loop spans 12 amino acids. V trimming: 4 bases; J trimming: 7 bases; junction bases outside the gene matches: 2. Germline V gene data show CDR1 as SGHDT and CDR2 as YYEEEE. The CDR3 DNA sequence: TGTGCCAGCAGCCAGACAGGGAATGAGCAGTTCTTC. Its protein is CASSQTGNEQFF.

This clone was counted a single time. V and J are TRBV9 and TRBJ2-1; 10 bases agree with TRBD2. This CDR3 is built from 17 residues. With V trimmed by 0 bases and J by 8 bases, 11 bases remained unmatched. Germline V gene data show CDR1 as SGDLS and CDR2 as YYNGEE. The DNA of the CDR3 is TGTGCCAGCAGCGTAGAAGCGGGGGGGCCTTTTTTCCATGAGCAGTTCTTC. Its protein product is CASSVEAGGPFFHEQFF.

This sequence joins TRBV5-1 and TRBJ2-5; 10 nucleotides match TRBD1. The J call may not be correct, given that the DNA end is closer to TRBJ2-7. This CDR3 has 17 residues. From germline, CDR1 is SGHRS and CDR2 YFSETQ. The CDR3 spells CASSLSPPGQGPNEQYF. CDR3 in DNA: TGCGCCAGCAGCTTATCCCCTCCGGGACAGGGGCCCAACGAGCAGTACTTC.

This chain uses TRBV20-1 with TRBJ1-2; D gene ambiguous. From germline, CDR1 is DFQATT and CDR2 SNEGSKA (reference sequence). V was trimmed by 4 bases and J by 8 bases, leaving 8 bases between them. The CDR3 runs to 10 residues. CDR3 loop: CSAMGYGYTF. The CDR3 region has the DNA TGCAGTGCTATGGGGTACGGCTACACCTTC.

The gene calls are TRBV5-1 and TRBJ2-3; weak D call: TRBD2 (6 bases). Germline V gene sequence: CDR1 SGHRS, CDR2 YFSETQ. This CDR3 comprises 14 residues. V lost 7 bases and J lost 5, with 17 bases in between. This CDR3 is CASSTGGSGDTQYF. In DNA, the CDR3 is TGCGCCAGCTCGACCGGAGGGTCCGGAGATACGCAGTATTTT. Combining the CDR3 with reference TRBV5-1 and TRBJ2-3 gives the whole variable domain KAGVTQTPRYLIKTRGQQVTLSCSPISGHRSVSWYQQTPGQGLQFLFEYFSETQRNKGNFPGRFSGRQFSNSRSEMNVSTLELGDSALYLCASSTGGSGDTQYFGPGTRLTVL.

The rearrangement joins TRBV6-1 to TRBJ2-3; D gene unclear. CDR3 length: 14 residues. CDR1 is MNHNS and CDR2 is SASEGT in the germline V gene. V lost 2 bases and J 3 bases, leaving 9 bases between the germline ends. Here the CDR3 reads CASSERANTDTQYF. In DNA form, the CDR3 reads TGTGCCAGCAGTGAACGGGCCAATACAGATACGCAGTATTTT.

The chain carries TRBV6-5 and TRBJ1-5, with a weak D call TRBD1 (6 bases). The CDR3 runs 13 residues. Germline CDR1 is MNHEY and CDR2 is SVGAGI. With 5 bases removed from V and 3 bases from J, the gap between germline ends came to 8 bases. This CDR3 reads CASSRTDNQPQHF. The CDR3 coding sequence is TGTGCCAGCAGTAGGACAGACAATCAGCCCCAGCATTTT.

The chain links TRBV6-5 to TRBJ2-1; D unclear. The CDR3 covers 11 residues. V dropped 8 bases and J dropped 10 bases, with 12 bases sitting between them. Germline V CDR1 and CDR2: MNHEY, SVGAGI. CDR3 loop: CASGSAREQFF. The CDR3 DNA sequence: TGTGCCAGCGGCTCGGCGAGAGAGCAGTTCTTC.

The V gene is TRBV28, the J gene TRBJ1-5, with D possibly TRBD1 on 6 matching bases. With 6 bases removed from V and 2 bases from J, the gap between germline ends came to 14 bases. This CDR3 has 15 residues. Germline CDR1 is MDHEN and CDR2 is SYDVKM. Here the CDR3 reads CASSPTGKGNQPQHF. CDR3 in DNA: TGTGCCAGCAGCCCTACAGGGAAGGGCAATCAGCCCCAGCATTTT.

The chain has TRBV5-1 and TRBJ2-1, with TRBD2 identical over 11 bases. Germline V gene data show CDR1 as SGHRS and CDR2 as YFSETQ. The CDR3 consists of 16 residues. Unmatched junction bases numbered 8, after V lost 0 bases and J lost 9 bases. The CDR3 DNA reads as TGCGCCAGCAGCTTGGTACTAGCGGGGGATGTCGGTGAGCAGTTCTTC. It specifies CASSLVLAGDVGEQFF. The full variable domain, in which reference TRBV5-1 and TRBJ2-1 provide the parts outside the CDR3, is KAGVTQTPRYLIKTRGQQVTLSCSPISGHRSVSWYQQTPGQGLQFLFEYFSETQRNKGNFPGRFSGRQFSNSRSEMNVSTLELGDSALYLCASSLVLAGDVGEQFFGPGTRLTVL.

The chain combines TRBV30 with TRBJ1-6; D unclear. The V end was cut by 2 bases, the J end by 7 bases, with 12 bases between. CDR1 is GTSNPN, CDR2 SVGIG, per germline (reference sequence). This CDR3 comprises 14 residues. DNA for the CDR3: TGTGCCTGGAGTTCACGGGGAGGAAATTCACCCCTCCACTTT. Protein product: CAWSSRGGNSPLHF.

The chain employs TRBV6-5 and TRBJ2-7; D ambiguous. V lost 6 bases, J lost 3 bases, and 12 bases lay in between. Germline V gene data show CDR1 as MNHEY and CDR2 as SVGAGI. The length of the CDR3 is 13 residues. The CDR3 sequence is CASSRASNYEQYF. The CDR3 DNA reads TGTGCCAGCAGCCGAGCGAGCAACTACGAGCAGTACTTC.

CDR3 protein: CASSLLAKGTGEEQYF. CDR3 coding DNA: TGCGCCAGCAGCTTATTGGCGAAAGGGACAGGGGAAGAGCAGTACTTC. The chain is built from TRBV5-1 and TRBJ2-7; the match to TRBD1 covers 10 bases. The germline gives CDR1 SGHRS, CDR2 YFSETQ. The V segment lost 2 bases and the J segment 7 bases; nucleotides outside the gene matches: 12. This CDR3 region has 16 residues.

V usage is TRBV28 and J usage is TRBJ1-1; maybe TRBD1 (5 bases). This CDR3 comprises 17 residues. Trimming pared 3 bases from V and 3 bases from J, leaving 20 bases between. CDR1 MDHEN and CDR2 SYDVKM come from the germline V gene. The CDR3 protein is CASSFHRERGWDTEAFF. CDR3 DNA: TGTGCCAGCAGTTTTCACAGAGAGAGGGGCTGGGACACTGAAGCTTTCTTT.

This chain links TRBV18 with TRBJ1-1; no clear D gene. CDR1 is KGHSH and CDR2 is LQKENI in the germline V gene. V dropped 4 bases and J dropped 3 bases, with 15 bases sitting between them. CDR3 length: 15 amino acids. The CDR3 DNA reads TGTGCCAGCTCACTACGAGGAGGGCGGTACACTGAAGCTTTCTTT. Translated: CASSLRGGRYTEAFF. Together with reference TRBV18 and TRBJ1-1, the CDR3 gives the full variable domain: NAGVMQNPRHLVRRRGQEARLRCSPMKGHSHVYWYRQLPEEGLKFMVYLQKENIIDESGMPKERFSAEFPKEGPSILRIQQVVRGDSAAYFCASSLRGGRYTEAFFGQGTRLTVV.

The chain is built from TRBV7-8 and TRBJ1-1; no clear D. The length of the CDR3 is 16 residues. The germline V and J ends were trimmed by 0 bases and 1 base, with 12 bases remaining between them. Germline-derived CDR1 and CDR2 are SGHVS and FQNEAQ. The CDR3 sequence: CASSLAEGKGNTEAFF. CDR3 sequence (DNA): TGTGCCAGCAGCTTAGCGGAGGGCAAGGGGAACACTGAAGCTTTCTTT.